These T cell receptor beta chains were read from a single sample in a study of shared clonotypes between healthy human individuals. The assay was immunoSEQ multiplex PCR, and TCRdb's table has in-frame clones only and misses some. The table has about 1 million clones, about 70% seen once. Sequencing was performed on memory CD4+ T cells sorted from blood. The origin of the receptors is a man in his late teens or twenties in good health. Both conserved end residues are trimmed from each CDR3. Part of the rows lack a size; the others show once, few, many or a class for expanded clones.

v_gene	j_gene	abundance	CDR3aa
TRBV10-3	TRBJ1-3	-	AITAGNTIY
TRBV10-3	TRBJ2-5	-	ATAGTSAHTQETQY
TRBV19	TRBJ1-3	many	ASSIGHSGNTIY
TRBV18	TRBJ2-3	-	ASSPGLAGGLDTQY
TRBV5-4	TRBJ2-7	few	ASSLSSGPYEQY
TRBV7-8	TRBJ2-3	once	ASSLGVGARSTDTQY
TRBV18	TRBJ2-7	-	ASSPQQAREQY
TRBV5-1	TRBJ2-1	once	ASSKGLAGVGEQF
TRBV5-1	TRBJ2-5	-	ASRGQGALETQY
TRBV10-3	TRBJ2-2	-	AISPDSDTGELF
TRBV5-1	TRBJ1-6	-	ASSLDGNSPLH
TRBV6-6	TRBJ2-2	-	ASSRPRGRNTGELF
TRBV11-2	TRBJ2-1	-	ASSLGRARRDEQF
TRBV2	TRBJ2-1	-	ASSGAIYNEQF
TRBV19	TRBJ2-7	-	ASSAPGQGYEQY
TRBV10-3	TRBJ2-7	-	AITGTYGEQY
TRBV18	TRBJ1-6	-	ASATGNSPLH
TRBV5-4	TRBJ2-3	many	ASSTATSGGTDTQY
TRBV30	TRBJ2-5	many	ALLEGSGKKAQY
TRBV7-8	TRBJ1-2	once	ASSLSDYGYT
TRBV28	TRBJ2-3	once	ASSRTSGSSTDTQY
TRBV7-8	TRBJ1-5	-	ASSLFESGRQPQH
TRBV7-2	TRBJ1-3	-	ASSPGTVSGNTIY
TRBV4-1	TRBJ2-7	few	ASSRTSGYEQY
TRBV4-1	TRBJ2-4	-	ASSQDNSGNIQY
TRBV9	TRBJ2-3	-	ASSSTGGGPGDTQY
TRBV10-3	TRBJ2-1	few	AISEAGGPYNEQF
TRBV10-3	TRBJ1-1	-	AISDAGTGGTEAF
TRBV7-8	TRBJ1-6	few	ASSLVENYNSPLH
TRBV7-6	TRBJ2-3	-	ASSFSGTDTQY
TRBV2	TRBJ1-1	-	ASEGQRAGGTEAF
TRBV7-2	TRBJ2-7	few	ASSPRIAGGISYEQY
TRBV4-2	TRBJ1-5	few	ASSQEGTVNQPQH
TRBV15	TRBJ2-5	-	ATSSRREKETQY
TRBV19	TRBJ1-3	-	ASSYQGSGNTIY
TRBV5-1	TRBJ2-1	-	ASSLPGNEQF
TRBV6-5	TRBJ2-4	-	ASRGTELAKNIQY
TRBV7-8	TRBJ1-2	-	ASSLETGGGYT
TRBV5-1	TRBJ2-1	-	ASSLPAGNSEQF
TRBV5-1	TRBJ2-1	-	ASSLAFAGGYNEQF
TRBV9	TRBJ2-5	-	ASSVGGTSGEETQY
TRBV27	TRBJ1-2	few	ASSFRDSRNGYT
TRBV6-1	TRBJ2-2	once	ASSDPNRDTGELF
TRBV29-1	TRBJ1-2	-	SVSGGADYGYT